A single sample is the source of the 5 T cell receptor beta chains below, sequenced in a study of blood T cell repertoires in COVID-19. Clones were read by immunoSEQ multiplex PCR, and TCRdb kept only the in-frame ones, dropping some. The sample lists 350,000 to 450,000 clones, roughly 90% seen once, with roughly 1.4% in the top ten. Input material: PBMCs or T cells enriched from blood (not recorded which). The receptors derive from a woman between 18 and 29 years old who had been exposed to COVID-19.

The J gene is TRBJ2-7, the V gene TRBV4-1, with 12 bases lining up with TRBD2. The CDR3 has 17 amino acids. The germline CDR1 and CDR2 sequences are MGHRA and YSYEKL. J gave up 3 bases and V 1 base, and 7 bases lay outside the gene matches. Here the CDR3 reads CASSQGLAGAPYYEQYF. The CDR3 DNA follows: TGCGCCAGCAGCCAAGGACTAGCGGGGGCCCCATACTACGAGCAGTACTTC.

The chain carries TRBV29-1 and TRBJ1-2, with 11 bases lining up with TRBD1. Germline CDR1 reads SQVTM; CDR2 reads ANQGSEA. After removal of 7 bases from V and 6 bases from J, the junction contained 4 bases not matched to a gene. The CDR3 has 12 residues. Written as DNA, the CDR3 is TGCAGCGATTGGACAGGGGGCGATGGCTACACCTTC. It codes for CSDWTGGDGYTF.

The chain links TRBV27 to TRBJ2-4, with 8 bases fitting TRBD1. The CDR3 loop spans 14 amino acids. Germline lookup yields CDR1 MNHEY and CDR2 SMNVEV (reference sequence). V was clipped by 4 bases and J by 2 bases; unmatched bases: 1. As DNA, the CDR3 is TGTGCCAGCAGTTGGACAGGGACCAAAAACATTCAGTACTTC. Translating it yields CASSWTGTKNIQYF.

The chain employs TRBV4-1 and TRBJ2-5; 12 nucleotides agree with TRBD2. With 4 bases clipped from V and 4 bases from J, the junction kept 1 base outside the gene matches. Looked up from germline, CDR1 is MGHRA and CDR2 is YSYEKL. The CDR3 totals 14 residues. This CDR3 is CASSRGLAGETQYF. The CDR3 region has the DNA TGCGCCAGCAGCCGGGGACTAGCGGGAGAGACCCAGTACTTC.

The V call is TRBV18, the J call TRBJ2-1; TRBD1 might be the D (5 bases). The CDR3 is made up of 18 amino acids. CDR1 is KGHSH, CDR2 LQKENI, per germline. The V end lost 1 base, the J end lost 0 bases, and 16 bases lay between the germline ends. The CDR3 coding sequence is TGTGCCAGCTCACCACTGTTATCGGGTCAGGGCTCCTACAATGAGCAGTTCTTC. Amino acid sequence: CASSPLLSGQGSYNEQFF.